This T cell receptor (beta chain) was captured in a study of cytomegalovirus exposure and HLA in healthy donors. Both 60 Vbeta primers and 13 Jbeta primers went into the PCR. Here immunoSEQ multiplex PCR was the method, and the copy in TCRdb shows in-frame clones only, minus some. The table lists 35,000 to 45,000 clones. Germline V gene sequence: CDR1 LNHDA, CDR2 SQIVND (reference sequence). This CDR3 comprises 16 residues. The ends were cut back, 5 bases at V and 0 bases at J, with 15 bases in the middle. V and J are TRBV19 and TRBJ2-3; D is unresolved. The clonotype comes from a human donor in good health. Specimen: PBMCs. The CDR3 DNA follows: TGTGCCAGTAGTCCGCCCGGAGCGTTTAGCACAGATACGCAGTATTTT. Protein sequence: CASSPPGAFSTDTQYF.